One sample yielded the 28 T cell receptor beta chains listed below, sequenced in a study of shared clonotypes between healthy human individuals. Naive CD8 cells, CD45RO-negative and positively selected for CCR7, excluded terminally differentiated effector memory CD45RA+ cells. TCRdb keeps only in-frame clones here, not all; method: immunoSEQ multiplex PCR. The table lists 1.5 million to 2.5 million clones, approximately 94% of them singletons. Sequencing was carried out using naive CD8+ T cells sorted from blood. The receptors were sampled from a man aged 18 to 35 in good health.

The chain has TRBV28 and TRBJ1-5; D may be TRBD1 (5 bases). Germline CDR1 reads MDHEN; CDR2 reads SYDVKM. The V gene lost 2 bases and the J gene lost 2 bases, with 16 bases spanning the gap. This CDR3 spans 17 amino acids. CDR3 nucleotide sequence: TGTGCCAGCAGTTTAAGTTGGGGGGGATGGGGCAATCAGCCCCAGCATTTT. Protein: CASSLSWGGWGNQPQHF.

The CDR3 DNA sequence: TGCGCCAGCAGCTTGGCGTCGCAGGGTAATTCACCCCTCCACTTT. As protein: CASSLASQGNSPLHF. The gene calls are TRBV5-1 and TRBJ1-6; a possible D gene is TRBD1 (5 bases). Trimming removed 0 bases at V and 6 bases at J, with 10 bases between. Germline CDR1 reads SGHRS; CDR2 reads YFSETQ. This CDR3 has 15 amino acids.

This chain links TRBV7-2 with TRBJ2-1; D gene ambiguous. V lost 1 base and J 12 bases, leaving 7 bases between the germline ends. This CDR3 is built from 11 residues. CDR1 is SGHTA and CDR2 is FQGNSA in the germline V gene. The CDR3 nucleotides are TGTGCCAGCAGCTTAGACTGGGGGCAGTTCTTC. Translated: CASSLDWGQFF.

The CDR3 nucleotides read TGTGCCAGCAGCTTAGCACAGGGACTGTCTAGCACAGATACGCAGTATTTT. As protein: CASSLAQGLSSTDTQYF. The rearrangement links TRBV7-6 to TRBJ2-3; the D gene could be TRBD1 or TRBD2 (6 bases each). Germline values: CDR1 SGHVS, CDR2 FNYEAQ. Trimming removed 0 bases at V and 0 bases at J, with 13 bases between. This CDR3 spans 17 amino acids.

The CDR3 nucleotides are TGTGCCTGGAACGGACAGGTCCAAGAGACCCAGTACTTC. Translated, it gives CAWNGQVQETQYF. The chain links TRBV30 to TRBJ2-5; 7 nucleotides agree with TRBD1. The ends lost 4 bases at V and 1 base at J; junction bases unmatched: 3. The CDR3 totals 13 residues. The germline V gene has CDR1 GTSNPN and CDR2 SVGIG (reference sequence).

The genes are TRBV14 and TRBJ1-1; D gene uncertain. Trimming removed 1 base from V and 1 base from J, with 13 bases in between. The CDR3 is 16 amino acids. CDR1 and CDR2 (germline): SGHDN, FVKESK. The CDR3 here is CASSQGVSTGNTEAFF. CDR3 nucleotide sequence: TGTGCCAGCAGCCAAGGCGTTTCGACTGGGAACACTGAAGCTTTCTTT.

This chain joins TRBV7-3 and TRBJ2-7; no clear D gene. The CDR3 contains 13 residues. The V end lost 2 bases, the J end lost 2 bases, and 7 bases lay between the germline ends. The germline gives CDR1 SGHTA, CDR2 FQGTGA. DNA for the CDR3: TGTGCCAGCAGCTTAGGCAGTACCTACGAGCAGTACTTC. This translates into CASSLGSTYEQYF. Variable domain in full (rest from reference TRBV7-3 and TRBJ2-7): GAGVSQTPSNKVTEKGKYVELRCDPISGHTALYWYRQSLGQGPEFLIYFQGTGAADDSGLPNDRFFAVRPEGSVSTLKIQRTERGDSAVYLCASSLGSTYEQYFGPGTRLTVT.

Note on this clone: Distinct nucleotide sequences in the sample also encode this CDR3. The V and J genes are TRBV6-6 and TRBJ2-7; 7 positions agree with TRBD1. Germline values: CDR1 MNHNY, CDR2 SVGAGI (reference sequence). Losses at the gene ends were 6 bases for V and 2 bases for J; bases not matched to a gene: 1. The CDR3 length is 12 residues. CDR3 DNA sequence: TGTGCCAGCAGCGGGACAGCCTACGAGCAGTACTTC. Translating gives CASSGTAYEQYF.

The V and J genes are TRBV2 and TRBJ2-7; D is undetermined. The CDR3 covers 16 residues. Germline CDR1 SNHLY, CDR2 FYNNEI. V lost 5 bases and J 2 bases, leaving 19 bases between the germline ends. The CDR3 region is CASSLLGTAGPYEQYF. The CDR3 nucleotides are TGTGCCAGCAGTCTCCTAGGTACAGCCGGTCCCTACGAGCAGTACTTC.

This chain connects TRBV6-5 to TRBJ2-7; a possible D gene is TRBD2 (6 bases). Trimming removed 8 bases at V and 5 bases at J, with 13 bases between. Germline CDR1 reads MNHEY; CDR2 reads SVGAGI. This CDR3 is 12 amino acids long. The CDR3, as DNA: TGTGCCAGCGGAGGGTCGAATCACGAGCAGTACTTC. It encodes CASGGSNHEQYF.

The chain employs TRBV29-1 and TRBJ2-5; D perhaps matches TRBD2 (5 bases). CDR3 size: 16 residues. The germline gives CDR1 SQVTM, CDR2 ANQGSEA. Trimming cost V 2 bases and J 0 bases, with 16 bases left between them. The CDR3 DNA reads TGCAGCGTTGAATATTGGAGGCTTTGGTACCAAGAGACCCAGTACTTC. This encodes CSVEYWRLWYQETQYF.

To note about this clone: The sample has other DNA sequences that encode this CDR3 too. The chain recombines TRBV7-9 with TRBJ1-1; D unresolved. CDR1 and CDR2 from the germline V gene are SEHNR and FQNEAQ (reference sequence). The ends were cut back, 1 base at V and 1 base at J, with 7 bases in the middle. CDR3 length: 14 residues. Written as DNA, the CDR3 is TGTGCCAGCAGCTTAGTCGGAGGGAACACTGAAGCTTTCTTT. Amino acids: CASSLVGGNTEAFF.

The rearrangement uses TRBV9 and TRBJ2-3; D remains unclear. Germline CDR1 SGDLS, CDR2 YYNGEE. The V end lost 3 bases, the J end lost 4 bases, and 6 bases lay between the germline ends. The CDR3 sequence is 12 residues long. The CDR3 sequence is CASSAPSDTQYF. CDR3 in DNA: TGTGCCAGCAGCGCCCCCTCAGATACGCAGTATTTT. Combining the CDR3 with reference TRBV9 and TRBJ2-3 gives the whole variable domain DSGVTQTPKHLITATGQRVTLRCSPRSGDLSVYWYQQSLDQGLQFLIQYYNGEERAKGNILERFSAQQFPDLHSELNLSSLELGDSALYFCASSAPSDTQYFGPGTRLTVL.

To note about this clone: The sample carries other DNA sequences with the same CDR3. CDR3 nucleotides: TGTGCCTGGAGTGTTGGGGGGGTTGGCACAGATACGCAGTATTTT. It specifies CAWSVGGVGTDTQYF. J is TRBJ2-3 and V is TRBV30, with 7 positions matching TRBD2. CDR1 is GTSNPN and CDR2 is SVGIG in the germline V gene (reference sequence). Germline trimming cut 0 bases from V and 1 base from J; bases unmatched to any gene: 4. The CDR3 has 15 residues.

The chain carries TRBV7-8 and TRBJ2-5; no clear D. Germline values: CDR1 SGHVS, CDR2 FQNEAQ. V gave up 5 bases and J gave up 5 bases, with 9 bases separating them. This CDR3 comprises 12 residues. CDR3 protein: CASSPRLETQYF. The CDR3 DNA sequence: TGTGCCAGCAGCCCGAGGTTGGAGACCCAGTACTTC.

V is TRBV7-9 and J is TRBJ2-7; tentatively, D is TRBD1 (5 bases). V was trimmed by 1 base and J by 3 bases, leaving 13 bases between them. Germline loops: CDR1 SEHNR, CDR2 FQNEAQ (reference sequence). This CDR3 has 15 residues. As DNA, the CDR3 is TGTGCCAGCAGCTTAGTTGCACAGGCCTTCTACGAGCAGTACTTC. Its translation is CASSLVAQAFYEQYF. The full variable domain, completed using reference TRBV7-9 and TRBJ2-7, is DTGVSQNPRHKITKRGQNVTFRCDPISEHNRLYWYRQTLGQGPEFLTYFQNEAQLEKSRLLSDRFSAERPKGSFSTLEIQRTEQGDSAMYLCASSLVAQAFYEQYFGPGTRLTVT.

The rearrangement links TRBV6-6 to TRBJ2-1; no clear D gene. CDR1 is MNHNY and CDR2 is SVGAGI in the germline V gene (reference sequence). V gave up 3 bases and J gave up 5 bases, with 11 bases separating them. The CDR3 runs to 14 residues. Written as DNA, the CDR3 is TGTGCCAGCAGTTATGGCCATGGTAACAATGAGCAGTTCTTC. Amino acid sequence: CASSYGHGNNEQFF.

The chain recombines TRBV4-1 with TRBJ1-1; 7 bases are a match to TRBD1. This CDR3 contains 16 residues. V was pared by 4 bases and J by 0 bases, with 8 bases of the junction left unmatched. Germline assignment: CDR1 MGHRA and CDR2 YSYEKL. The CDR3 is CASSPQQGVMNTEAFF. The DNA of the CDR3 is TGCGCCAGCAGCCCACAGCAGGGGGTTATGAACACTGAAGCTTTCTTT.

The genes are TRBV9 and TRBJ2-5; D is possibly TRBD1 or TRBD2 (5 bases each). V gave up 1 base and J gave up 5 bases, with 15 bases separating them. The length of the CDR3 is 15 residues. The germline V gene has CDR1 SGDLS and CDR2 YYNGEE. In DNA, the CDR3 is TGTGCCAGCAGCGTATTAGATGGATGGGGGGAGACCCAGTACTTC. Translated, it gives CASSVLDGWGETQYF.

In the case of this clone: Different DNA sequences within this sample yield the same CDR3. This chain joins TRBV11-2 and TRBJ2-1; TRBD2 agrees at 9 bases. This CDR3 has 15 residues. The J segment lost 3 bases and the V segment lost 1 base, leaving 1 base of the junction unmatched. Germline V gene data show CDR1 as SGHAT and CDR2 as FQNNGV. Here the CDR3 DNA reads TGTGCCAGCAGCTTAGTAGCGGGAGTCTACAATGAGCAGTTCTTC. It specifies CASSLVAGVYNEQFF.

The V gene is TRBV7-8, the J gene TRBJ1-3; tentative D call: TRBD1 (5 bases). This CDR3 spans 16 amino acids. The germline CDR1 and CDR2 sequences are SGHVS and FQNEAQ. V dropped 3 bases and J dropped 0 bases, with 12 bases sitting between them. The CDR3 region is CASSLDWGSSGNTIYF. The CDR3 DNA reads TGTGCCAGCAGCTTGGATTGGGGGTCCTCTGGAAACACCATATATTTT.

This CDR3 is CASSRGQGPHGEQFF. The CDR3, as DNA: TGTGCCAGCAGCAGGGGACAGGGCCCTCATGGTGAGCAGTTCTTC. This chain joins TRBV13 and TRBJ2-1; 9 bases line up with TRBD1. With V trimmed by 5 bases and J by 9 bases, 11 bases remained unmatched. Per the germline V gene, CDR1 is PRHDT and CDR2 is FYEKMQ (reference sequence). This CDR3 spans 15 amino acids. The full variable domain, completed using reference TRBV13 and TRBJ2-1, is AAGVIQSPRHLIKEKRETATLKCYPIPRHDTVYWYQQGPGQDPQFLISFYEKMQSDKGSIPDRFSAQQFSDYHSELNMSSLELGDSALYFCASSRGQGPHGEQFFGPGTRLTVL.

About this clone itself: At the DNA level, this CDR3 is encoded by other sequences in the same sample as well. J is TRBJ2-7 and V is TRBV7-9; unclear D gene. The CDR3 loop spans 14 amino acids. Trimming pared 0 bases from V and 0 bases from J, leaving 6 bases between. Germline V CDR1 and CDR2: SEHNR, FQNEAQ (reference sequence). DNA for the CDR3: TGTGCCAGCAGCTTAGCGGGCCCCTCCTACGAGCAGTACTTC. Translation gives CASSLAGPSYEQYF. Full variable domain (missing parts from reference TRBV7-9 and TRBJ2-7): DTGVSQNPRHKITKRGQNVTFRCDPISEHNRLYWYRQTLGQGPEFLTYFQNEAQLEKSRLLSDRFSAERPKGSFSTLEIQRTEQGDSAMYLCASSLAGPSYEQYFGPGTRLTVT.

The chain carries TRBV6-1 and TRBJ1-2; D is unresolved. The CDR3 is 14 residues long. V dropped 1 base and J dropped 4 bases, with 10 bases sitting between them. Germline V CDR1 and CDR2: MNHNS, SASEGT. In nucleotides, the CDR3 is TGTGCCAGCAGTGAAGGGAGTGCCCTCTATGGCTACACCTTC. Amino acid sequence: CASSEGSALYGYTF.

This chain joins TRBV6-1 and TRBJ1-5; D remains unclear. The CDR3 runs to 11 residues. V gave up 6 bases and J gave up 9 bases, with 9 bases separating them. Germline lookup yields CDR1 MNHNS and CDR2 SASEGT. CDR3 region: CASSASGPQHF. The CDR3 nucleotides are TGTGCCAGCAGCGCGTCGGGGCCCCAGCATTTT.

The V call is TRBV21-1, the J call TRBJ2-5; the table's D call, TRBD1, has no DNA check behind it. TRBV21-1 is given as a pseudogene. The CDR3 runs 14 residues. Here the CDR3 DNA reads TGTGCCAGCAGCAAAGATCCAGGGCACAAGACCCAGTACTTC. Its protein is CASSKDPGHKTQYF.

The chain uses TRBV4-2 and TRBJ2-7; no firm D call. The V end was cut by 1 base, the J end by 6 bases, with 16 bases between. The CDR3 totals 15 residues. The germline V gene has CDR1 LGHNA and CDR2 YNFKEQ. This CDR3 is CASSQGTAIAGEQYF. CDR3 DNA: TGTGCCAGCAGCCAAGGGACCGCTATAGCAGGCGAGCAGTACTTC.

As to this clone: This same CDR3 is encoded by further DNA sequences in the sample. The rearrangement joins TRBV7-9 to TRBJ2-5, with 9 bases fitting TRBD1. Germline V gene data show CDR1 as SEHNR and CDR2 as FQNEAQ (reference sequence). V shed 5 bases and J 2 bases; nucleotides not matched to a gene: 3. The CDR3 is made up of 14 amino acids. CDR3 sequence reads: CASSRDREQETQYF. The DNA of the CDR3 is TGTGCCAGCAGCCGGGACAGGGAACAAGAGACCCAGTACTTC. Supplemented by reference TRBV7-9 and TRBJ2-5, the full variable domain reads DTGVSQNPRHKITKRGQNVTFRCDPISEHNRLYWYRQTLGQGPEFLTYFQNEAQLEKSRLLSDRFSAERPKGSFSTLEIQRTEQGDSAMYLCASSRDREQETQYFGPGTRLLVL.